The present TCR beta chain was sequenced within a study of CD8 T cells in ankylosing spondylitis. Study results and limitations: Clones tied to disease were said to be significantly enriched in matched ankylosing spondylitis synovial fluid. Earlier studies detected some motif variants in reactive arthritis synovial fluid and blood. Typical of ankylosing spondylitis blood, it appeared, was a TCR beta motif of eight highly homologous variants.

The TCR beta libraries were generated through quantitative 5'-RACE incorporating molecular barcodes. TCRdb reanalysed the 5' RACE reads using MiXCR and keeps one entry per CDR3 protein. The sample carries about 340,000 distinct CDR3 sequences, 7.5% to 9% recorded once. Turning to this clonotype: No antigen is known for it.

The receptor comes from a male donor with ankylosing spondylitis. The source material was blood, either unsorted or a sorted T cell fraction (not recorded which).

CDR3 sequence: CASSLVWTSGRAAPDTQYF. CDR3 coding DNA: TGCGCCAGCAGCTTGGTTTGGACTAGCGGGAGGGCCGCCCCAGATACGCAGTATTTT. This chain connects TRBV5-1 to TRBJ2-3; 15 bases fit TRBD2. Germline CDR1 and CDR2: SGHRS and YFSETQ. V lost 0 bases to trimming and J lost 4 bases; unmatched junction nucleotides: 9. This CDR3 contains 19 residues.